This T cell receptor (beta chain) was sequenced during a study of long-term antiretroviral therapy in people with HIV. Turning to the study itself: About a decade before 2015, the earliest samples were taken when ART was typically delayed. Study results and limitations: Diversity remained lower than transplant donor controls, even though it increased after ART.

The libraries were made with immunoSEQ v3.0 at survey level. Repertoires were generated with immunoSEQ multiplex PCR, while TCRdb's copy carries only in-frame clones and drops some. Of roughly 28,000 clones in the sample, approximately 90% are singletons; the top ten hold under 5.5%. Trimming stripped 1 base from V and 4 bases from J, with 13 bases between. Germline lookup yields CDR1 LGHNA and CDR2 YNFKEQ. The CDR3 covers 16 residues. This clone occurred once. What it recognizes is unknown. V usage is TRBV4-2 and J usage is TRBJ2-2, with D unresolved. The source is a young man with HIV. The sequences come from unsorted PBMCs, collected 3.1 years after starting antiretroviral therapy. This CDR3 reads CASSQGLLMGTGELFF. The CDR3 region has the DNA TGTGCCAGCAGCCAAGGCTTGTTAATGGGCACCGGGGAGCTGTTTTTT.